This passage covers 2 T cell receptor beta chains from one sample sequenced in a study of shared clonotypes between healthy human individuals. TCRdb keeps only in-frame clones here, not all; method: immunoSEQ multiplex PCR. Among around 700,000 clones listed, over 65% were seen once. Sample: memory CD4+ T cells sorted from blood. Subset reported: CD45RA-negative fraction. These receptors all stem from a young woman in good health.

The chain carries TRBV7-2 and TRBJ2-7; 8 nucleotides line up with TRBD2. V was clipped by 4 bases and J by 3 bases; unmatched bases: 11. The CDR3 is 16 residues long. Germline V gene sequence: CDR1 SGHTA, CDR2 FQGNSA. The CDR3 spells CASSSTAGADVYEQYF. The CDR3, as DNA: TGTGCCAGCAGCTCCACAGCGGGAGCAGATGTCTACGAGCAGTACTTC.

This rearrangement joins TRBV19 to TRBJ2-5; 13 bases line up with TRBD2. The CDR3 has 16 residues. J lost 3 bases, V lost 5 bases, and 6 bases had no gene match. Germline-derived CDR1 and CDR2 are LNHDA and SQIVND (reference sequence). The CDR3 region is CASSSGTSGVKETQYF. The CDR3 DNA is TGTGCCAGTAGTTCGGGGACTAGCGGGGTCAAAGAGACCCAGTACTTC.